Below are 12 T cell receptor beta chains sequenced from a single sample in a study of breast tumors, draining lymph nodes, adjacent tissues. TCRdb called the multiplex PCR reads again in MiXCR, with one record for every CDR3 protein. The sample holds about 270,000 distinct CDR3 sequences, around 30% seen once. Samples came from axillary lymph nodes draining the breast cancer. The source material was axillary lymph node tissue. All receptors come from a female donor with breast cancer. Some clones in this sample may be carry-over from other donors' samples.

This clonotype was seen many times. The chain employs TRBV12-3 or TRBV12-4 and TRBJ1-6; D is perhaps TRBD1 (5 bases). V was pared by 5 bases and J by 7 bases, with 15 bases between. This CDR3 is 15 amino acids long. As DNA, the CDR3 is TGTGCCAGCAGTACCAGACAGTTGGGGAATTCACCCCTCCACTTT. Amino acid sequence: CASSTRQLGNSPLHF.

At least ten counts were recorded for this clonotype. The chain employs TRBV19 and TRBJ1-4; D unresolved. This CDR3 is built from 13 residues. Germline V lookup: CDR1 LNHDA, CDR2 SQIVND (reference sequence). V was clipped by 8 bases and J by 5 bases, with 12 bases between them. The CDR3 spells CASQLNNNEKLFF. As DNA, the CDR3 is TGTGCCAGTCAACTCAATAACAATGAAAAACTGTTTTTT.

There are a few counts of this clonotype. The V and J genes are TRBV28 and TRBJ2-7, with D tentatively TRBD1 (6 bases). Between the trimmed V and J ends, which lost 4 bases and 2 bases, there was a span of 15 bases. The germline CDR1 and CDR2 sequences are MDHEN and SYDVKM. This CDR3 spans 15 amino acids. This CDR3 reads CASSYRTVPPYEQYF. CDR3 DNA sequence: TGTGCCAGCAGTTACAGGACAGTTCCCCCCTACGAGCAGTACTTC.

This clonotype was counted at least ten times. The CDR3 region is CSARGQLAINEQFF. DNA of the CDR3: TGCAGTGCTAGGGGGCAACTAGCCATCAATGAGCAGTTCTTC. The chain combines TRBV20-1 with TRBJ2-1, with D tentatively TRBD2 (6 bases). Trimming pared 3 bases from V and 6 bases from J, leaving 15 bases between. Germline V gene lookup returns CDR1 DFQATT and CDR2 SNEGSKA (reference sequence). The CDR3 is 14 residues long.

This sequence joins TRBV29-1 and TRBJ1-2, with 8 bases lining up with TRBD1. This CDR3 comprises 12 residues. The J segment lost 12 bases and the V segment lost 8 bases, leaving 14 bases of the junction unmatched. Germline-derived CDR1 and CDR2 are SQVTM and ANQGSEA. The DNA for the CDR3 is TGCAGCACAGGGGGGGGGAGCTCTGGAAACACCTTC. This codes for CSTGGGSSGNTF. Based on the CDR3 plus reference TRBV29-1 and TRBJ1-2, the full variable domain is SAVISQKPSRDICQRGTSLTIQCQVDSQVTMMFWYRQQPGQSLTLIATANQGSEATYESGFVIDKFPISRPNLTFSTLTVSNMSPEDSSIYLCSTGGGSSGNTFGSGTRLTVV.

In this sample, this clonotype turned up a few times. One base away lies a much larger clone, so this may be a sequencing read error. The CDR3 nucleotides read TGTGCCAGCAGTCCAGGGGGCGTCTATGGCTACACCTTC. This translates into CASSPGGVYGYTF. The V call is TRBV6-5, the J call TRBJ1-2; the match to TRBD1 covers 8 bases. J gave up 4 bases and V 5 bases, and 3 bases lay outside the gene matches. Germline CDR1 is MNHEY and CDR2 is SVGAGI. The CDR3 extends over 13 amino acids.

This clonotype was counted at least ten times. CDR3 sequence: CASSQWAEGGQPQHF. As DNA, the CDR3 is TGTGCCAGCAGCCAATGGGCGGAAGGAGGACAGCCCCAGCATTTT. The rearrangement joins TRBV4-2 to TRBJ1-5; D ambiguous. The CDR3 covers 15 residues. The V gene's germline CDR1 is LGHNA and CDR2 YNFKEQ. Trimming left V 2 bases short and J 7 bases short, with 15 bases between.

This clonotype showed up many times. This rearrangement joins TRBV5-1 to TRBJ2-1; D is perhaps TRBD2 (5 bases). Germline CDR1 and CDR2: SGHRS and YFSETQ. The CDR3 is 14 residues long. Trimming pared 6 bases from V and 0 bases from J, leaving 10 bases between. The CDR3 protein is CASKEGSSYNEQFF. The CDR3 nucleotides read TGCGCCAGCAAAGAGGGAAGCTCCTACAATGAGCAGTTCTTC.

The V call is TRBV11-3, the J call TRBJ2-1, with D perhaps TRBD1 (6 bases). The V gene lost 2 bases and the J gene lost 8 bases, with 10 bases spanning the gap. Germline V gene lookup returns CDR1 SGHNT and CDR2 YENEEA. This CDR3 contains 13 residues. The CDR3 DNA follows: TGTGCCAGCAGCTTACCAGGGGAATATGAGCAGTTCTTC. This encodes CASSLPGEYEQFF. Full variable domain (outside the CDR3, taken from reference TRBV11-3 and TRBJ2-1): EAGVVQSPRYKIIEKKQPVAFWCNPISGHNTLYWYLQNLGQGPELLIRYENEEAVDDSQLPKDRFSAERLKGVDSTLKIQPAELGDSAVYLCASSLPGEYEQFFGPGTRLTVL.

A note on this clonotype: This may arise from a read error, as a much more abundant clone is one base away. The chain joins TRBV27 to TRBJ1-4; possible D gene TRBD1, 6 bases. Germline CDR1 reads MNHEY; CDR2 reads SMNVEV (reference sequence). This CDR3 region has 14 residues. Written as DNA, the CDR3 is TGTGCCAGCAGCGGGACATCATTCGGTGAAGAACTGTTTTTT. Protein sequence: CASSGTSFGEELFF.

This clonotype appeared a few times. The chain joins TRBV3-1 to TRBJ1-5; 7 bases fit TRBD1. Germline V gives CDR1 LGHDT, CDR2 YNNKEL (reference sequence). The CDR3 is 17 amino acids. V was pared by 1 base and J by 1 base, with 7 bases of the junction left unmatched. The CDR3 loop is CASSQGSGTVSNQPQHF. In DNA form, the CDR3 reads TGTGCCAGCAGCCAAGGTTCCGGGACAGTCAGCAATCAGCCCCAGCATTTT.

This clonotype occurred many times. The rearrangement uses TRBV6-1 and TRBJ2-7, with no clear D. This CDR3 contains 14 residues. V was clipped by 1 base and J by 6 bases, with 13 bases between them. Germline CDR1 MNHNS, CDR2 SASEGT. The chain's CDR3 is CASSEGLRLGEQYF. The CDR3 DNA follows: TGTGCCAGCAGTGAAGGTCTCAGGCTGGGCGAGCAGTACTTC.